These 5 T cell receptor beta chains were all obtained from the same sample, sequenced in a study of shared clonotypes between healthy human individuals. Clones were sequenced by immunoSEQ multiplex PCR, and TCRdb holds only the in-frame ones, with some missing. Of about 2.4 million clones in the sample, 80% to 95% were seen once. Input material: naive CD4+ T cells from PBMCs. Subset here: CD45RA+ positively selected. The receptors here all came from a man aged 18 to 29 in good health. Some clones in this sample may be carry-over from other donors' samples.

The chain employs TRBV27 and TRBJ2-5; D might be TRBD2 (6 bases). Germline V lookup: CDR1 MNHEY, CDR2 SMNVEV (reference sequence). V was pared by 2 bases and J by 2 bases, with 24 bases between. The CDR3 has 19 residues. CDR3 residues: CASSLRPPWAGSDQETQYF. CDR3 DNA: TGTGCCAGCAGTTTAAGGCCCCCATGGGCGGGGAGTGATCAAGAGACCCAGTACTTC.

This chain links TRBV7-9 with TRBJ1-4, with a weak D call TRBD1 (6 bases). CDR3 length: 12 amino acids. CDR1 SEHNR and CDR2 FQNEAQ come from the germline V gene (reference sequence). V shed 10 bases and J shed 8 bases, with 14 bases lying between them. In DNA form, the CDR3 reads TGTGCCACGGGGGACAATGGCGAAAAACTGTTTTTT. It is translated as CATGDNGEKLFF.

The rearrangement links TRBV5-1 to TRBJ2-7; 7 nucleotides line up with TRBD1. Germline V gives CDR1 SGHRS, CDR2 YFSETQ. Trimming at V came to 5 bases and at J to 0 bases, leaving 5 bases not matched to a gene. The CDR3 runs 14 residues. DNA for the CDR3: TGCGCCAGCAGTCAGACAGGGATCTCCTACGAGCAGTACTTC. It is translated as CASSQTGISYEQYF.

The chain couples TRBV30 to TRBJ2-1; D might be TRBD1 or TRBD2, each matching 5 bases. Trimming pared 2 bases from V and 12 bases from J, leaving 11 bases between. The germline V gene has CDR1 GTSNPN and CDR2 SVGIG (reference sequence). The CDR3 consists of 11 residues. CDR3: CAWSRVGGQFF. The CDR3 DNA reads TGTGCCTGGAGTCGTGTTGGGGGGCAGTTCTTC.

The chain links TRBV18 to TRBJ2-2, with 11 bases matching TRBD2. V was clipped by 4 bases and J by 0 bases; unmatched bases: 13. Germline loops: CDR1 KGHSH, CDR2 LQKENI. The CDR3 contains 20 residues. DNA of the CDR3: TGTGCCAGCTCACGCGGGGTAATAGCGGGAGGGCCCGCGAACACCGGGGAGCTGTTTTTT. It specifies CASSRGVIAGGPANTGELFF.